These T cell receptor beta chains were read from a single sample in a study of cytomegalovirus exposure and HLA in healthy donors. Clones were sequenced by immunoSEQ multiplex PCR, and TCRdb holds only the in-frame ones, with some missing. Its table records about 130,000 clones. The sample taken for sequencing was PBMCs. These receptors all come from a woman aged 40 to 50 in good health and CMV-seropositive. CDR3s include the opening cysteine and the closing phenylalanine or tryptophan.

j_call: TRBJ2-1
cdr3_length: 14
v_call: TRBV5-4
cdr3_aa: CASSLSGLYNEQFF

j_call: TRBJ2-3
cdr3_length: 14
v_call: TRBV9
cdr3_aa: CASSVDGGTDTQYF

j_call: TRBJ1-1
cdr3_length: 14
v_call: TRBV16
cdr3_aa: CASSQTRSGDEAFF

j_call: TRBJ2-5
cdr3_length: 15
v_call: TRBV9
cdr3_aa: CASSVEGTSRETQYF

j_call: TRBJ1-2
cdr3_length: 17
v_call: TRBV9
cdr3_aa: CASSSRAWATLGYGYTF

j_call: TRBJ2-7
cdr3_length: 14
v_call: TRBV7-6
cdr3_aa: CASSVTQVASEQYF

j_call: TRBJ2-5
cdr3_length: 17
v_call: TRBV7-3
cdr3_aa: CASSLGSSAAGIETQYF

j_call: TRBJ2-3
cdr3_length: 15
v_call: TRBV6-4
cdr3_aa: CASSATSGTTDTQYF

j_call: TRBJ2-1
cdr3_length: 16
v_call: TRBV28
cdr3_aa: CASSVFTSGSGNEQFF

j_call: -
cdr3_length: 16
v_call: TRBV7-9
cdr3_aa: CASSFLDPRPNYEQYF

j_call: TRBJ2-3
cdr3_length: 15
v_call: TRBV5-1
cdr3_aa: CASSLGGGSTDTQYF

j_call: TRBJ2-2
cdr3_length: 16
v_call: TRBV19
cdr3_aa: CASSISQGANTGELFF

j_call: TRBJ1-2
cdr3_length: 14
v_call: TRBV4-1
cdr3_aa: CASSQAGGNYGYTF

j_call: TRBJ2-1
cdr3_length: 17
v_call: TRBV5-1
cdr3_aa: CASSQLAGASSYNEQFF

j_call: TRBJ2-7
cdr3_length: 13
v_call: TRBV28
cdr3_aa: CASRTSGSYEQYF

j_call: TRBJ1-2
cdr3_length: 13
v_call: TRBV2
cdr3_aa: CASSEQENYGYTF

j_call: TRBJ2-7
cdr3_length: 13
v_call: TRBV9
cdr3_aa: CASSADGTGEEYF

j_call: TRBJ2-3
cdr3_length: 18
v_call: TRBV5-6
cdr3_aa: CASSSFTDNHGFTDTQYF

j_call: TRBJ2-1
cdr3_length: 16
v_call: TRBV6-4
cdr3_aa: CASSRTSGSGSDEQFF

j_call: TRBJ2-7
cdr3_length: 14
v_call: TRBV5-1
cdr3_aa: CASSFRAYHYEQYF

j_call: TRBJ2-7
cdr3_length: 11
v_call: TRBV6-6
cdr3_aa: CASSPSYEQYF

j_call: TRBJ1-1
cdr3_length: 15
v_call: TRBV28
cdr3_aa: CASSLRRGGNTEAFF

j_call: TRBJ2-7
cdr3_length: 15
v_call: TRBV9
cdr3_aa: CASSASWGLNYEQYF

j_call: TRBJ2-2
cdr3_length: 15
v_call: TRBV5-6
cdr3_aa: CASSPRSRRFGELFF

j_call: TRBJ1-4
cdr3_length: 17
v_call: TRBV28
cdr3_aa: CASNQEGNPATNEKLFF

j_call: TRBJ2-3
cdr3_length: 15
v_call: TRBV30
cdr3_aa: CAWSPGLAGADTQYF

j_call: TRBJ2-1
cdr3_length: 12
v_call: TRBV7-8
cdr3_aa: CASSMTRGEQFF

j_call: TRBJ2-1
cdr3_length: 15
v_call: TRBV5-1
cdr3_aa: CASSAGTRVGNEQFF